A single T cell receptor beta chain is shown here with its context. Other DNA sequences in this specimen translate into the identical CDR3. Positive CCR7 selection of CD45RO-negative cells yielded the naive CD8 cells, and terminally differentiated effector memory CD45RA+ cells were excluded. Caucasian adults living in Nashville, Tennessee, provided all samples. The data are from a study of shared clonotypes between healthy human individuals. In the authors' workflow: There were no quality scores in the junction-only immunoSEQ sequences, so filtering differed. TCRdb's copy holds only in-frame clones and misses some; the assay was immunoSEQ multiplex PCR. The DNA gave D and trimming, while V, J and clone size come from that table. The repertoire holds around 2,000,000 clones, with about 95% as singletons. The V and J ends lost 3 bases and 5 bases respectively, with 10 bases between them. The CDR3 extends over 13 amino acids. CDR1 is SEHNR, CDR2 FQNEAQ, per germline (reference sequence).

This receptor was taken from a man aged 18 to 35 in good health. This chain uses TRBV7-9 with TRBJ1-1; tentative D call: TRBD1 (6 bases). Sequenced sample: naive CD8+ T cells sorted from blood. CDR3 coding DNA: TGTGCCAGCAGCTTGGAAAGGGGGACTGAAGCTTTCTTT. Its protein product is CASSLERGTEAFF.